The 25 T cell receptor beta chains below were found in one sample sequenced in a study of blood T cell repertoires in COVID-19 (dated by TCRdb to 2018 to 2020). The method was the immunoSEQ multiplex PCR assay. In its TCRdb copy, this immuneACCESS table keeps in-frame sequences only and misses some clones. Where compared with another copy, unresolved V genes explain less than half of these, and the others have no known cause. The sample table shows approximately 290,000 clones, and over 75% are seen once. The ten largest clones take up roughly 0.94% of the sample. The sequencing input was peripheral blood. These receptors originate from a human donor with COVID-19, enrolled during active disease. The donor label of this sample is uncertain.

This clone was detected only a few times. This chain links TRBV28 with TRBJ1-5, with 11 bases that match TRBD1. CDR3 size: 18 residues. The germline gives CDR1 MDHEN, CDR2 SYDVKM. With V trimmed by 1 base and J by 7 bases, 12 bases remained unmatched. The CDR3 sequence is CASSLLSFRTGGGQPQHF. The CDR3 DNA follows: TGTGCCAGCAGTTTATTATCTTTTCGGACAGGGGGCGGCCAGCCCCAGCATTTT. Combining the CDR3 with reference TRBV28 and TRBJ1-5 gives the whole variable domain DVKVTQSSRYLVKRTGEKVFLECVQDMDHENMFWYRQDPGLGLRLIYFSYDVKMKEKGDIPEGYSVSREKKERFSLILESASTNQTSMYLCASSLLSFRTGGGQPQHFGDGTRLSIL.

This clone was recorded a few times. This chain uses TRBV7-6 with TRBJ2-5; 10 positions agree with TRBD2. The CDR3 consists of 15 residues. In germline, CDR1 is SGHVS, CDR2 FNYEAQ. V was clipped by 3 bases and J by 5 bases; unmatched bases: 6. The CDR3 bases are TGTGCCAGCAGCTTTGAAAGCGGGAGGGGTGAGACCCAGTACTTC. Encoded protein: CASSFESGRGETQYF.

This chain uses TRBV30 with TRBJ2-2, with 8 bases lining up with TRBD1. The CDR3 sequence is 15 residues long. V gave up 2 bases and J gave up 6 bases; unmatched junction bases: 8. Germline CDR1 GTSNPN, CDR2 SVGIG (reference sequence). The CDR3 nucleotides read TGTGCCTGGAGTTGGGGGACAGGCCTCTCCGGGGAGCTGTTTTTT. Encoded protein: CAWSWGTGLSGELFF. Combining the CDR3 with reference TRBV30 and TRBJ2-2 gives the whole variable domain SQTIHQWPATLVQPVGSPLSLECTVEGTSNPNLYWYRQAAGRGLQLLFYSVGIGQISSEVPQNLSASRPQDRQFILSSKKLLLSDSGFYLCAWSWGTGLSGELFFGEGSRLTVL.

V usage is TRBV10-2 and J usage is TRBJ2-7; 9 nucleotides agree with TRBD1. CDR1 is WSHSY, CDR2 SAAADI, per germline. The CDR3 spans 16 residues. J gave up 0 bases and V 4 bases, and 7 bases lay outside the gene matches. The CDR3 region has the DNA TGCGCCAGCAGTGGGACAGGGGAGGGGACCTCCTACGAGCAGTACTTC. Amino acids: CASSGTGEGTSYEQYF.

The chain links TRBV6-6 to TRBJ1-5; D is possibly TRBD1 (6 bases). In germline, CDR1 is MNHNY, CDR2 SVGAGI (reference sequence). The CDR3 is made up of 14 amino acids. The V end was cut by 2 bases, the J end by 5 bases, with 10 bases between. CDR3 DNA: TGTGCCAGCAGTTACGGGGGGGGCGATCAGCCCCAGCATTTT. This sequence encodes CASSYGGGDQPQHF.

Details on this clone: The same CDR3 can be traced to other DNA sequences in this sample. The chain couples TRBV5-6 to TRBJ2-3, with D possibly matching TRBD2 (6 bases). Trimming stripped 3 bases from V and 4 bases from J, with 9 bases between. The germline V gene has CDR1 SGHDT and CDR2 YYEEEE. The CDR3 has 13 residues. As DNA, the CDR3 is TGTGCCAGCAGCTGGGAGCGGGCAGATACGCAGTATTTT. Residues: CASSWERADTQYF.

The rearrangement joins TRBV3-1 (or the pseudogene TRBV3-2) to TRBJ2-5; weak D call: TRBD1 (5 bases). Germline V gives CDR1 LGHDT, CDR2 YNNKEL (reference sequence). The CDR3 is 15 residues long. Trimming shortened V by 4 bases and J by 4 bases, and 16 bases separated the two germline ends. Here the CDR3 DNA reads TGTGCCAGCAGCCCCACGGTGGGGCGAGTAGAGACCCAGTACTTC. Protein: CASSPTVGRVETQYF.

The chain has TRBV27 and TRBJ2-7; maybe TRBD2 (5 bases). The CDR3 is made up of 13 amino acids. From germline, CDR1 is MNHEY and CDR2 SMNVEV (reference sequence). V was cut by 7 bases and J by 3 bases, with 13 bases left in between. DNA for the CDR3: TGTGCCAGCAATTCGGGGTCTCACTACGAGCAGTACTTC. It codes for CASNSGSHYEQYF.

For this clone: Other DNA sequences in this specimen translate into the identical CDR3. This chain links TRBV19 with TRBJ1-3; 9 bases align to TRBD1. The germline gives CDR1 LNHDA, CDR2 SQIVND (reference sequence). The CDR3 extends over 15 amino acids. With 4 bases clipped from V and 4 bases from J, the junction kept 5 bases outside the gene matches. The DNA for the CDR3 is TGTGCCAGTAGTACAACAGGGGGCTACGGAAACACCATATATTTT. It codes for CASSTTGGYGNTIYF.

The chain recombines TRBV27 with TRBJ1-1; 8 nucleotides agree with TRBD1. Germline-derived CDR1 and CDR2 are MNHEY and SMNVEV (reference sequence). The CDR3 length is 15 residues. Trimming removed 1 base from V and 7 bases from J; junction bases left unmatched: 8. The CDR3 spells CASSLWSGTGGEAFF. The CDR3 DNA sequence: TGTGCCAGCAGTTTATGGTCGGGAACAGGGGGTGAAGCTTTCTTT.

This CDR3 reads CAISESEDRVGKLFF. CDR3 nucleotide sequence: TGTGCCATCAGTGAGTCTGAGGACAGGGTGGGAAAACTGTTTTTT. The rearrangement uses TRBV10-3 and TRBJ1-4, with 8 nucleotides matching TRBD1. The CDR3 spans 15 residues. CDR1 and CDR2 from the germline V gene are ENHRY and SYGVKD. The V gene end was trimmed by 0 bases and the J gene end by 10 bases; junction bases not matched to a gene: 7.

CDR3 coding DNA: TGCAGCGTGGGGACTAGCGGGAGCGTGGAGACCCAGTACTTC. Its translation: CSVGTSGSVETQYF. This chain joins TRBV29-1 and TRBJ2-5, with 14 bases matching TRBD2. There are 14 residues in the CDR3. Germline CDR1 is SQVTM and CDR2 is ANQGSEA. J was trimmed by 5 bases and V by 6 bases; bases with no gene match: 5. The full variable domain, completed using reference TRBV29-1 and TRBJ2-5, is SAVISQKPSRDICQRGTSLTIQCQVDSQVTMMFWYRQQPGQSLTLIATANQGSEATYESGFVIDKFPISRPNLTFSTLTVSNMSPEDSSIYLCSVGTSGSVETQYFGPGTRLLVL.

The chain uses TRBV4-2 and TRBJ2-7; TRBD2 is a possible D gene (7 bases). The CDR3 is 16 amino acids. Germline-derived CDR1 and CDR2 are LGHNA and YNFKEQ. V was cut by 3 bases and J by 4 bases, with 19 bases left in between. The CDR3 reads CASSHVGGELQYEQYF. CDR3 coding DNA: TGTGCCAGCAGCCATGTAGGGGGGGAGTTGCAGTACGAGCAGTACTTC.

J is TRBJ2-7 and V is TRBV5-5; D is uncertain. Between the trimmed V and J ends, which lost 4 bases and 2 bases, there was a span of 10 bases. Germline lookup yields CDR1 SGHKS and CDR2 YYEKEE (reference sequence). The length of the CDR3 is 13 residues. The CDR3 here is CASSQTFPYEQYF. The CDR3 region has the DNA TGTGCCAGCAGCCAGACTTTCCCCTACGAGCAGTACTTC.

J is TRBJ1-1 and V is TRBV5-1, with 7 bases that match TRBD1. The CDR3 contains 13 residues. CDR1 is SGHRS and CDR2 is YFSETQ in the germline V gene. Unmatched junction bases numbered 8, after V lost 5 bases and J lost 7 bases. The chain's CDR3 is CASRRDSPDEAFF. CDR3 DNA: TGCGCCAGCAGAAGGGACAGCCCGGATGAAGCTTTCTTT.

The rearrangement joins TRBV6-5 to TRBJ2-2, with TRBD2 matching 8 bases. With 0 bases clipped from V and 5 bases from J, the junction kept 2 bases outside the gene matches. The CDR3 is made up of 15 amino acids. The germline V gene has CDR1 MNHEY and CDR2 SVGAGI. The CDR3 nucleotides are TGTGCCAGCAGTTACTCGCGCGGGAGGACCGGGGAGCTGTTTTTT. This codes for CASSYSRGRTGELFF.

The rearrangement uses TRBV19 and TRBJ2-1, with 10 positions matching TRBD2. There are 15 residues in the CDR3. V trimming: 6 bases; J trimming: 9 bases; junction bases outside the gene matches: 11. Germline CDR1 LNHDA, CDR2 SQIVND (reference sequence). The CDR3 reads CASRKSGRAGGEQFF. In DNA form, the CDR3 reads TGTGCCAGTAGAAAAAGCGGGAGGGCCGGGGGTGAGCAGTTCTTC.

CDR3 protein: CASSLVGVRLNTEAFF. The CDR3 nucleotides are TGTGCCAGCAGCTTAGTAGGGGTCCGGCTGAACACTGAAGCTTTCTTT. This chain connects TRBV11-2 to TRBJ1-1; D may be TRBD1 (5 bases). Germline CDR1 SGHAT, CDR2 FQNNGV. The CDR3 is 16 amino acids. The V end lost 1 base, the J end lost 0 bases, and 12 bases lay between the germline ends.

This chain connects TRBV19 to TRBJ1-5; D unclear. This CDR3 comprises 15 residues. The germline V gene encodes CDR1 LNHDA and CDR2 SQIVND (reference sequence). Trimming shortened V by 1 base and J by 5 bases, and 12 bases separated the two germline ends. CDR3: CASSIGAAGHQPQHF. CDR3 coding DNA: TGTGCCAGTAGTATAGGCGCAGCGGGTCATCAGCCCCAGCATTTT.

This chain uses TRBV30 with TRBJ2-5; 8 bases are a match to TRBD1. From germline, CDR1 is GTSNPN and CDR2 SVGIG (reference sequence). The CDR3 spans 15 residues. V lost 2 bases and J lost 5; bases outside the gene matches: 10. This CDR3 is CAWSRDRGGEETQYF. CDR3 DNA: TGTGCCTGGAGTCGCGACAGGGGCGGCGAGGAGACCCAGTACTTC.

This clone has just one count. This rearrangement joins TRBV23-1 to TRBJ2-2, with 8 bases lining up with TRBD2. TRBV23-1 is identified as an open reading frame with a role that is uncertain. The CDR3 sequence is 20 residues long. V was clipped by 11 bases and J by 4 bases; unmatched bases: 27. The DNA for the CDR3 is TGCGCCTGGGAGAGGGGGGAGCGGGAGATCACGAGATTGATCACCGGGGAGCTGTTTTTT. This sequence encodes CAWERGEREITRLITGELFF.

This CDR3 reads CAWRSTFYGYTF. The CDR3 nucleotides read TGTGCCTGGAGGAGCACCTTCTATGGCTACACCTTC. The chain couples TRBV30 to TRBJ1-2, with unresolved D. V was cut by 3 bases and J by 4 bases, with 9 bases left in between. The germline V gene encodes CDR1 GTSNPN and CDR2 SVGIG (reference sequence). The CDR3 spans 12 residues.

This clone was seen more than once but under ten times. V usage is TRBV5-1 and J usage is TRBJ2-4; 7 positions match TRBD1. The CDR3 length is 15 residues. Losses at the gene ends were 2 bases for V and 6 bases for J; bases not matched to a gene: 8. Germline V gene sequence: CDR1 SGHRS, CDR2 YFSETQ. CDR3 sequence reads: CASSFRDSGSNIQYF. CDR3 DNA: TGCGCCAGCAGCTTCAGGGACAGCGGCTCAAACATTCAGTACTTC.

This chain joins TRBV28 and TRBJ1-2; possibly TRBD1 for D (6 bases). With 5 bases removed from V and 4 bases from J, the gap between germline ends came to 23 bases. CDR1 MDHEN and CDR2 SYDVKM come from the germline V gene. This CDR3 has 17 residues. In DNA, the CDR3 is TGTGCCAGCAGTGGGGGGGCGGCTCCTCCTTCTGGCTATGGCTACACCTTC. Its protein is CASSGGAAPPSGYGYTF.

The V call is TRBV9, the J call TRBJ1-2, with TRBD1 identical over 9 bases. The germline CDR1 and CDR2 sequences are SGDLS and YYNGEE. The J segment lost 5 bases and the V segment lost 2 bases, leaving 1 base of the junction unmatched. The CDR3 extends over 13 amino acids. CDR3 coding DNA: TGTGCCAGCAGCGTGGACAGGGGATATGGCTACACCTTC. As protein: CASSVDRGYGYTF.